The clone carrying this T cell receptor (beta chain) was counted at least ten times. TCRdb passed the 5' RACE reads through MiXCR, listing each CDR3 protein once. The sample includes about 320,000 distinct CDR3 sequences, 13% to 15% of them seen just once. V dropped 2 bases and J dropped 2; count of bases not matched to a gene: 11. The length of the CDR3 is 18 residues. Germline values: CDR1 SGHTA, CDR2 FQGNSA. This specimen comes from a study of T-cell memory formation after mild COVID-19. This clonotype originated in a man in his late teens or twenties who had mild COVID-19 (a few samples of this study predate the infection). Cell type and time point are not known. The chain links TRBV7-2 to TRBJ2-1, with TRBD1 matching over 8 bases. Sequenced: PBMCs or a T cell subset sorted from them (not recorded which). CDR3 amino acids: CASSLMRFPGGAYNEQFF. For the CDR3, the DNA is TGTGCCAGCAGCTTAATGAGATTTCCAGGGGGCGCCTACAATGAGCAGTTCTTC.